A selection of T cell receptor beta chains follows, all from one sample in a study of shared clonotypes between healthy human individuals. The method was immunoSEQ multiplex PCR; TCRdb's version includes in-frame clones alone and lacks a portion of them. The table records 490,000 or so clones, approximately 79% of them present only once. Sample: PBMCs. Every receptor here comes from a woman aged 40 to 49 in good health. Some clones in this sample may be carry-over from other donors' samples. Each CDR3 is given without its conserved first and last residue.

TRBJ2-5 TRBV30 AWTLGAGPQETQY
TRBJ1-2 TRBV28 ASSPIGTPINYGYT
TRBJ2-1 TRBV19 ASSTGLAGRFYNEQF
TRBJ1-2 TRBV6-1 ASSLQHSDPGYT
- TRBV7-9 ASSLAQGGTYEQY
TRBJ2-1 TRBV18 ASSTTLAGGPNEQF
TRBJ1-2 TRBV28 ASSLSTGYGYT
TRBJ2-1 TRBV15 ATSRKTSGIVEQF
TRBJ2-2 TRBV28 ASSLPAISSNPNTGELF
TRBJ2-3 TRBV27 ASSLSSRTTDTQY
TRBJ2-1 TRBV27 ASSTGTSSYNEQF
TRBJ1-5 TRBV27 ASSPGGAGNQPQH
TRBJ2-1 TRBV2 ASGGLAGNNEQF
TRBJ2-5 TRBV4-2 ASSQGTSGRAREETQY
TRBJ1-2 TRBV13 ASSPKFVPYGYT
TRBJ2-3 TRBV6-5 ASSYSGQGDAQY
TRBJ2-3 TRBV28 ASSPPPRAHSSTDTQY
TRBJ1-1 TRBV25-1 ASSEWPHAMNTEAF
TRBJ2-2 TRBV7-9 ASSLEFSLGELF
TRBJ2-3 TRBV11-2 ASSLDRGDTQY
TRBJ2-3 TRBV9 ASSVGAGTDTQY
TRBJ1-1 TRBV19 ATSQYSGRANTEAF
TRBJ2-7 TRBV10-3 ASSPDSYEQY
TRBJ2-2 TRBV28 ASRRSDSGELF
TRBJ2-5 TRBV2 ASNRQVRETQY
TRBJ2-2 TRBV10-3 AISGLADTGELF